This T cell receptor (beta chain) originates from a study of blood T cell repertoires in COVID-19. Across the whole study: Sample material is recorded as cDNA or gDNA derived from T cells, B-cell-depleted T cells, or PBMCs.

Methods used by the authors: Quantification of nucleated cells was approximated via reference gene primer amplification. Assay: immunoSEQ multiplex PCR; the TCRdb copy retains only in-frame clones and omits some. V, J and clone size are taken as reported in that table, and D and trimming were inferred from the DNA itself. The repertoire includes about 260,000 clones, 91% of them detected once, and about 2.5% sits in the top ten. The CDR3 sequence is 16 residues long. V lost 1 base, J lost 4 bases, and 14 bases lay in between. CDR1 SGHDN and CDR2 FVKESK come from the germline V gene. Sequencing was performed on peripheral blood. This chain uses TRBV14 with TRBJ2-1; D unclear. This TCR was sampled from a person aged 18 to 35 with COVID-19, enrolled during active disease. As DNA, the CDR3 is TGTGCCAGCAGCCAAGCTGGGCAGCAGCTATACAATGAGCAGTTCTTC. Amino acids: CASSQAGQQLYNEQFF.